Listed here are 8 T cell receptor beta chains from one sample, sequenced in a study of blood T cell repertoires in COVID-19. This table comes from immunoSEQ multiplex PCR, and its TCRdb copy is limited to in-frame clones, with some not included. The sample shows fewer than 150,000 clones, around 90% of them seen only once. The sequenced sample consisted of peripheral blood. The receptors originated from a human donor in a cohort sampled during active COVID-19.

The chain uses TRBV20-1 and TRBJ1-2; D may be TRBD1 (5 bases). The CDR3 has 12 amino acids. The germline V gene encodes CDR1 DFQATT and CDR2 SNEGSKA (reference sequence). Between the trimmed V and J ends, which lost 3 bases and 8 bases, there was a span of 13 bases. The CDR3 here is CSASWGVRGYTF. The CDR3 DNA reads TGCAGTGCTAGTTGGGGGGTTCGAGGCTACACCTTC.

This clone was observed once. V usage is TRBV20-1 and J usage is TRBJ2-1, with 10 bases fitting TRBD2. V gave up 5 bases and J gave up 8 bases; unmatched junction bases: 9. CDR3 length: 14 amino acids. Germline V lookup: CDR1 DFQATT, CDR2 SNEGSKA (reference sequence). CDR3 protein: CSAGGLAASDEQFF. Written as DNA, the CDR3 is TGCAGTGCTGGTGGACTAGCGGCTTCGGATGAGCAGTTCTTC.

This clone has just one count. This chain uses TRBV12-5 with TRBJ2-3; maybe TRBD1 (5 bases). V lost 5 bases and J 3 bases, leaving 18 bases between the germline ends. CDR3 length equals 16 residues. Germline V gene sequence: CDR1 LGHNT, CDR2 FRNRAP. CDR3 protein: CASGLSGQFETDTQYF. As DNA, the CDR3 is TGTGCTAGTGGTCTCTCCGGACAATTCGAAACAGATACGCAGTATTTT.

The CDR3: CASSLRDRFAPLYGYTF. In DNA, the CDR3 is TGTGCCAGCAGTTTAAGGGACAGATTTGCACCACTCTATGGCTACACCTTC. This rearrangement joins TRBV28 to TRBJ1-2, with TRBD1 matching over 7 bases. The CDR3 sequence is 17 residues long. V dropped 2 bases and J dropped 4; count of bases not matched to a gene: 13. Germline loops: CDR1 MDHEN, CDR2 SYDVKM.

On this clone: Relative to the germline gene, one junction end is altered; a read error may explain this. The chain employs TRBV2 and TRBJ1-2; 7 bases fit TRBD1. Germline-derived CDR1 and CDR2 are SNHLY and FYNNEI. The CDR3 is 11 amino acids. The CDR3: CASRVQGPIPF. The DNA for the CDR3 is TGTGCCAGCAGGGTACAGGGGCCCATCCCCTTC.

The chain employs TRBV11-3 and TRBJ2-3, with TRBD1 identical over 8 bases. The germline V gene has CDR1 SGHNT and CDR2 YENEEA. J was trimmed by 3 bases and V by 5 bases; bases with no gene match: 7. This CDR3 has 15 amino acids. As DNA, the CDR3 is TGTGCCAGCAGCGAACGACAGGGGATTACAGATACGCAGTATTTT. Amino acids: CASSERQGITDTQYF.

The chain recombines TRBV2 with TRBJ2-3; 10 bases are shared with TRBD2. Trimming removed 3 bases from V and 3 bases from J; junction bases left unmatched: 6. Per the germline V gene, CDR1 is SNHLY and CDR2 is FYNNEI. This CDR3 is 16 amino acids long. CDR3 residues: CASSDGSGRVTDTQYF. The CDR3 coding sequence is TGTGCCAGCAGTGATGGGAGCGGGAGGGTTACAGATACGCAGTATTTT.

The genes are TRBV27 and TRBJ2-3, with 9 bases aligning to TRBD2. V dropped 0 bases and J dropped 5; count of bases not matched to a gene: 6. This CDR3 region has 16 residues. CDR1 is MNHEY, CDR2 SMNVEV, per germline (reference sequence). DNA of the CDR3: TGTGCCAGCAGTTTATCCGGCGGGAGGGCGGGAGATACGCAGTATTTT. Translated, it gives CASSLSGGRAGDTQYF.